Shown below are 9 T cell receptor beta chains from a single sample sequenced in a study of a mutant IDH1 vaccine in newly diagnosed glioma. Time point: week 47, end of study. All doses held 300 ug of mutant IDH1 20-mer peptide, with topical imiquimod. Antigen specificity for these receptors is unknown. Using immunoSEQ multiplex PCR, the repertoire was profiled, and TCRdb retains in-frame clones only, with some absent. In the table there are fewer than 40,000 clones, about 93% of which are singletons. The sample was PBMCs, taken from a glioma patient whose treatment included an IDH1 peptide vaccine. The receptors shown here come from a woman aged 40 to 50 with glioma.

CDR3: CASSQTPVGEETQYF. CDR3 DNA sequence: TGCGCCAGCAGCCAAACCCCCGTGGGGGAAGAGACCCAGTACTTC. This rearrangement joins TRBV4-1 to TRBJ2-5; D tentatively reads TRBD1 or TRBD2 (5 bases each). Germline V gene lookup returns CDR1 MGHRA and CDR2 YSYEKL. CDR3 length equals 15 residues. With 2 bases removed from V and 3 bases from J, the gap between germline ends came to 13 bases.

The V call is TRBV5-1, the J call TRBJ2-7; TRBD1 or TRBD2 may be the D gene (5 bases each). Germline loops: CDR1 SGHRS, CDR2 YFSETQ. Trimming took off 4 bases at V and 5 bases at J, with 16 bases between the two ends. CDR3 length: 14 residues. Here the CDR3 DNA reads TGCGCCAGCAGCCTCCGGGACCCTACTGACGAGCAGTACTTC. Its protein is CASSLRDPTDEQYF.

The genes are TRBV21-1 and TRBJ1-5. TRBV21-1 counts as a pseudogene. The CDR3 totals 11 residues. CDR3 in DNA: TGTGCCAGCAGCAAATTGGGGCCCCAGCATTTT. Translated: CASSKLGPQHF.

The chain joins TRBV20-1 to TRBJ1-2, with D tentatively TRBD1 (5 bases). The CDR3 has 10 residues. The V gene's germline CDR1 is DFQATT and CDR2 SNEGSKA (reference sequence). V lost 5 bases to trimming and J lost 7 bases, with 8 bases between them. In DNA form, the CDR3 reads TGCAGTGCTCACAGGATTGGCTACACCTTC. Translating gives CSAHRIGYTF.

The J gene is TRBJ1-1, the V gene TRBV6-6, with 10 positions matching TRBD1. CDR1 and CDR2 (germline): MNHNY, SVGAGI (reference sequence). The length of the CDR3 is 16 residues. The junction had 8 bases not matched to a gene; V was cut back by 2 bases and J by 5 bases. The CDR3 nucleotides are TGTGCCAGCAGTTACCTAAGACAGGGGGCACGGACTGAAGCTTTCTTT. Translated, it gives CASSYLRQGARTEAFF.

This clone was seen once. This chain joins TRBV4-3 and TRBJ1-6; no clear D. Germline CDR1 is LGHNA and CDR2 is YSLEER. Trimming pared 0 bases from V and 8 bases from J, leaving 11 bases between. The CDR3 is 15 amino acids. The chain's CDR3 is CASSQDGRGHSPLHF. In DNA, the CDR3 is TGCGCCAGCAGCCAAGATGGCCGAGGGCATTCACCCCTCCACTTT.

This chain connects TRBV30 to TRBJ2-7; D unclear. CDR1 and CDR2 (germline): GTSNPN, SVGIG (reference sequence). V was clipped by 4 bases and J by 3 bases, with 10 bases between them. The CDR3 is 12 amino acids. This CDR3 reads CAWKQGGYEQYF. CDR3 bases: TGTGCCTGGAAACAAGGTGGCTACGAGCAGTACTTC.

CDR3 nucleotide sequence: TGTGCCTGGAGTGTACGGAGGGCAGATACGCAGTATTTT. Its translation is CAWSVRRADTQYF. The rearrangement uses TRBV30 and TRBJ2-3; possibly TRBD2 for D (6 bases). CDR1 and CDR2 (germline): GTSNPN, SVGIG (reference sequence). The CDR3 runs to 13 residues. Trimming removed 0 bases from V and 4 bases from J, with 8 bases in between.

This clone is medium-sized in the sample. J is TRBJ2-7 and V is TRBV7-9, with 11 bases that match TRBD2. The V and J ends lost 5 bases and 2 bases, in that order; junction bases with no gene match: 11. Per germline, CDR1 SEHNR and CDR2 FQNEAQ (reference sequence). The CDR3 covers 17 residues. CDR3 region: CASSPARLAGTTYEQYF. CDR3 in DNA: TGTGCCAGCAGCCCGGCACGACTAGCGGGGACTACCTACGAGCAGTACTTC.